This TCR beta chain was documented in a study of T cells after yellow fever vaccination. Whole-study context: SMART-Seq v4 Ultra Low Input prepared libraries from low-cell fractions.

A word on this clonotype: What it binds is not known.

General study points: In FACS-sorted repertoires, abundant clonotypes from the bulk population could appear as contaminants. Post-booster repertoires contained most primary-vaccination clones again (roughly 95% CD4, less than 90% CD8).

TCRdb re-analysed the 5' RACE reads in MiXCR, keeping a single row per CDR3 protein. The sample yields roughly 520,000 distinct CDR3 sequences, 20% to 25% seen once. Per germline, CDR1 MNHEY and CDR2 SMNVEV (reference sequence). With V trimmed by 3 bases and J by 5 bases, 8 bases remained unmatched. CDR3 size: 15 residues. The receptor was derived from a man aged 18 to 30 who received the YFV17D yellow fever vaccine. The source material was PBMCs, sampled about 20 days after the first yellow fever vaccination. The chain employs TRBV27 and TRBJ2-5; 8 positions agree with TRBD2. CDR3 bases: TGTGCCAGCAGTTTTCTAGCGGGTGAAGAGGAGACCCAGTACTTC. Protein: CASSFLAGEEETQYF.